This T cell receptor (beta chain) was identified in a study of blood T cell repertoires in COVID-19. This clone was counted a single time. The trim removed 4 bases at V and 4 bases at J, leaving 14 bases unmatched. The CDR3 is 17 amino acids. CDR1 and CDR2 (germline): LNHDA, SQIVND (reference sequence). TCRdb's copy holds only in-frame clones and misses some; the assay was immunoSEQ multiplex PCR. The sample lists a few hundred thousand clones; 85% to 90% were seen once. The specimen was PBMCs or T cells enriched from blood (not recorded which). The chain is built from TRBV19 and TRBJ2-7; 9 positions match TRBD1. The sequence was obtained from a woman in her forties or fifties who had been exposed to COVID-19. CDR3 region: CASSKAPPTGGEYEQYF. The CDR3 region has the DNA TGTGCCAGTAGTAAGGCCCCACCGACAGGGGGAGAATACGAGCAGTACTTC.